This TCR beta chain was identified during a study of T-cell reconstitution after alpha-beta-depleted transplantation in children. Study-level results: For some patients, TCRbeta diversity was high at day 60 because of recipient T cells and thymic progenitors that survived. Reported findings indicate that, about two months after transplant, alpha-beta T cells came from several hundred expanded clones, which were derived from non-depleted graft cells. Diversity and T-cell counts at one year after transplant derived mostly from new T cells.

This CDR3 is built from 16 residues. V was cut by 1 base and J by 0 bases, with 7 bases left in between. CDR1 KGHSH and CDR2 LQKENI come from the germline V gene. Unique molecular identifiers were used in preparing the TCRbeta library. TCRdb re-called the PCR reads with MiXCR, one entry per CDR3 protein. This sample carries 500,000 to 750,000 distinct CDR3 sequences, 20% to 30% of them seen once, and the ten largest clones take under 45%. This clonotype came up a few times. Antigen: not known. The origin of this receptor is a boy in the first two years of life with Wiskott-Aldrich syndrome, due to receive a stem cell transplant. The chain has TRBV18 and TRBJ2-6, with D unresolved. Specimen: PBMCs, collected before TCRalphabeta/CD19-depleted stem cell transplant. CDR3 nucleotide sequence: TGTGCCAGCTCACCACAAGGGCCCTCTGGGGCCAACGTCCTGACTTTC. It translates to CASSPQGPSGANVLTF.